This T cell receptor (beta chain) was sequenced in a study of blood T cell repertoires in COVID-19. Study background: Researchers got acute and convalescent COVID-19 samples from the United States, Italy and Spain.

In the original analysis: Reference gene primer amplification gave nucleated cell count estimates. Here immunoSEQ multiplex PCR was the method, and the copy in TCRdb shows in-frame clones only, minus some. V and J calls and clone size are given by that table; D and trimming were obtained from the DNA. Of 180,000 or so clones detected, roughly 87% appear once; the ten largest clones hold 11%. Per germline, CDR1 SGHDT and CDR2 YYEEEE. V was clipped by 3 bases and J by 2 bases, with 12 bases between them. The CDR3 consists of 14 residues. The study drew participants aged about 18 to 95 years from some 25 US areas.

The chain couples TRBV5-6 to TRBJ2-7; D perhaps matches TRBD2 (6 bases). The sequence came from a man aged 50 to 59 who had recovered from COVID-19. Sequencing was performed on PBMCs or T cells enriched from blood (not recorded which). DNA of the CDR3: TGTGCCAGCAGCTGGAGGGACGGAGCCTACGAGCAGTACTTC. This sequence encodes CASSWRDGAYEQYF. Using reference TRBV5-6 and TRBJ2-7 for the parts outside the CDR3, the full variable domain is DAGVTQSPTHLIKTRGQQVTLRCSPKSGHDTVSWYQQALGQGPQFIFQYYEEEERQRGNFPDRFSGHQFPNYSSELNVNALLLGDSALYLCASSWRDGAYEQYFGPGTRLTVT.